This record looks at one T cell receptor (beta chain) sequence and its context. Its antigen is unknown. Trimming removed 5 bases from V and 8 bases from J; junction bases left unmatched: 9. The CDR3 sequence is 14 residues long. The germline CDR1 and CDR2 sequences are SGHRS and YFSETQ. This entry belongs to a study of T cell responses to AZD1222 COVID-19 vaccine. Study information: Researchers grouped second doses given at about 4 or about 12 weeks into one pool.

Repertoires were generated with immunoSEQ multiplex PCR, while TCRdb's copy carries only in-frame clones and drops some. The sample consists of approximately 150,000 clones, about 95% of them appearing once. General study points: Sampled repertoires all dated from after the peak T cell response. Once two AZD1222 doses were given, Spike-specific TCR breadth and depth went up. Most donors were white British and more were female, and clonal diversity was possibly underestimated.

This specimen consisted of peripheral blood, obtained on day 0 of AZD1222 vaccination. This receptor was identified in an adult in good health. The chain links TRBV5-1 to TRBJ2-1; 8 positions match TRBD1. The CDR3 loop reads CASSPGTGGDEQFF. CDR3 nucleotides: TGCGCCAGCAGTCCGGGGACAGGAGGTGATGAGCAGTTCTTC.